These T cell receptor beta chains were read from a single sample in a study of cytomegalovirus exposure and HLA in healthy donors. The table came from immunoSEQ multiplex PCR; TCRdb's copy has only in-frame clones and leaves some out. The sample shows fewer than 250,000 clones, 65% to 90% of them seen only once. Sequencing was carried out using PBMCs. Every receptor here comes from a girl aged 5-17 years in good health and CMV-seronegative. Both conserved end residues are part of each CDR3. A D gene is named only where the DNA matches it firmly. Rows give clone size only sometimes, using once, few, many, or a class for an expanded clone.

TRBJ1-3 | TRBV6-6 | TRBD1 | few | TGTGCCAGCAGAACTCCCGGGACAGGGGAAAACACCATATATTTT | CASRTPGTGENTIYF
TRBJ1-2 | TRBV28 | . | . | TGTGCCACCACGGGGGGCCTACGTAACTATGGCTACACCTTC | CATTGGLRNYGYTF
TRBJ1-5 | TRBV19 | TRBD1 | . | TGTGCCAGTAGTCCGGCACAGGGGGCGAGCAGCAATCAGCCCCAGCATTTT | CASSPAQGASSNQPQHF
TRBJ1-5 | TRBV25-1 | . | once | TGTGCCAGCAGTGAATCAGGGTATGGTCAGCCCCAGCATTTT | CASSESGYGQPQHF
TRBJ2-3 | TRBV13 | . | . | TGTGCCAGCAGCGCGACCGACACCACAGATACGCAGTATTTT | CASSATDTTDTQYF
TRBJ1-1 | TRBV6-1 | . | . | TGTGCCAGCAGTCAGGATTTGGGGGCGAACACTGAAGCTTTCTTT | CASSQDLGANTEAFF
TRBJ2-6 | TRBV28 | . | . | TGTGCCAGCAGTTTTACAGGTTTTGGGGCCAACGTCCTGACTTTC | CASSFTGFGANVLTF
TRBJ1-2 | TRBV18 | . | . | TGTGCCAGCTCACAGGCAGGGGCGCCCTATGGCTACACCTTC | CASSQAGAPYGYTF
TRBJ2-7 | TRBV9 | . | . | TGTGCCAGCAGCGTAGAGGGGCATAGAAATTACGAGCAGTACTTC | CASSVEGHRNYEQYF
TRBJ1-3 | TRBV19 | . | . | TGTGCCAGTAGTTCCGACAATCGATATGGAAACACCATATATTTT | CASSSDNRYGNTIYF
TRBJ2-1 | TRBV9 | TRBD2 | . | TGTGCCAGCAGTGATAGCGGGACAACATACAATGAGCAGTTCTTC | CASSDSGTTYNEQFF
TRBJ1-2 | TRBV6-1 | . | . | TGTGCCAGCAGAGATTGGACAGATCGAGACGGCTACACCTTC | CASRDWTDRDGYTF
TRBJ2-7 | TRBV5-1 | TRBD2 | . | TGCGCCAGCAGCTTGGGTGCACGGACTAGCGGGGGGGCCTACGAGCAGTACTTC | CASSLGARTSGGAYEQYF
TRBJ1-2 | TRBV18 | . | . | TGTGCCAGCTCACCAGATCGACAGGGCTACACCTTC | CASSPDRQGYTF
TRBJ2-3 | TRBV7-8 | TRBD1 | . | TGTGCCAGCAGCCCCCGCCCTAGAGACAGGGATCATACGCAGTATTTT | CASSPRPRDRDHTQYF
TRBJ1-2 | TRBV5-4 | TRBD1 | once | TGTGCCAGCAGCGCGCGGGACAGGGGGTCCTATGGCTACACCTTC | CASSARDRGSYGYTF
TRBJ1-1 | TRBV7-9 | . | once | TGTTCCAGCAGCCCTCAGGGCACTGAAGCTTTCTTT | CSSSPQGTEAFF
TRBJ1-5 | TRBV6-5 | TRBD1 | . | TGTGCCAGCAGGCCCGACAGGGGCAATCAGCCCCAGCATTTT | CASRPDRGNQPQHF
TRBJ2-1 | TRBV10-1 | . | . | TGCGCCAGCAGTGCGACGGAGGGCCGCCAAAACAATGAGCAGTTCTTC | CASSATEGRQNNEQFF
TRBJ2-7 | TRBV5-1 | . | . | TGCGCCGAGCAAAAGGGGCTCGAGCAGTACTTC | CAEQKGLEQYF
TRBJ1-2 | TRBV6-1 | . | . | TGTGCCAGCGAACTATTGAGGGGGTTCCGCTATGGCTACACCTTC | CASELLRGFRYGYTF
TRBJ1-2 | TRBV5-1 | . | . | TGCGCCAGCAACGTTGGGAGAGGTTTCTATGGCTACACCTTC | CASNVGRGFYGYTF
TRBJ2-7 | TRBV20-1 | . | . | TGCAGTGCTGTGGAAAACTACGAGCAGTACTTC | CSAVENYEQYF
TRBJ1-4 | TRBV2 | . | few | TGTGCCAGCAGTGAAGCTGGAGGCATTAATGAAAAACTGTTTTTT | CASSEAGGINEKLFF
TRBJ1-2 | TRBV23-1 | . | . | TGCGCCAGCAGACGGACAGCCGCTAACTATGGCTACACCTTC | CASRRTAANYGYTF
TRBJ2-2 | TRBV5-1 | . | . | TGCGCCAGCAGCTTGTCCCGGAACACCGGGGAGCTGTTTTTT | CASSLSRNTGELFF
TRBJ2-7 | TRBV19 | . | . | TGTGCCAGTAGTATGGGAGCCTACGAGCAGTACTTC | CASSMGAYEQYF
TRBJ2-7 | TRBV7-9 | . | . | TGTTCCAGCAGCTTTGGCTGGACAGAGACCCCCTACGAGCAGTACTTC | CSSSFGWTETPYEQYF
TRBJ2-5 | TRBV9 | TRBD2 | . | TGTGCCAGCAGCCACCCTGGGACTAGCGGGGGGGAAGAGACCCAGTACTTC | CASSHPGTSGGEETQYF